This record covers a single TCR beta chain. The data belong to a study of T cell responses to AZD1222 COVID-19 vaccine. Some clones are missing from TCRdb's copy, which holds only in-frame ones; the method was immunoSEQ multiplex PCR. The table has 85,000 to 100,000 clones, roughly 88% seen once. The V end was cut by 6 bases, the J end by 7 bases, with 16 bases between. CDR1 and CDR2 (germline): SGHTA, FQGTGA. The CDR3 sequence is 13 residues long. The sample in question was peripheral blood, obtained on day 0 of AZD1222 vaccination. This receptor was obtained from an adult in good health. The J gene is TRBJ2-7, the V gene TRBV7-3; D could derive from TRBD1 or TRBD2 (5 bases each). For the CDR3, the DNA is TGTGCCAGCAGTAGAGGGGAGCTACGGGAGCAGTACTTC. Amino acid sequence: CASSRGELREQYF.